One sample yielded the 5 T cell receptor beta chains listed below, sequenced in a study of prognosis after radiotherapy for stage I lung cancer. From genomic DNA, two-round multiplex PCR was used to amplify TCR beta CDR3. The first PCR round targeted every TRBV and TRBJ gene with specific primers. TCRdb re-called the multiplex PCR reads through MiXCR, storing one row per CDR3 protein. The data contain about 16,000 distinct CDR3 sequences, around 41% of them singletons. The source was PBMCs, collected before or after stereotactic body radiation therapy (not recorded which). Receptor source: a donor aged 50 or older with non-small cell lung cancer.

This clonotype has a count of ten or more. The chain links TRBV5-1 to TRBJ2-1; 10 nucleotides match TRBD1. Germline CDR1 SGHRS, CDR2 YFSETQ. V trimming: 0 bases; J trimming: 9 bases; junction bases outside the gene matches: 12. The CDR3 is 17 amino acids. CDR3 sequence: CASSLDPPGQGSSEQFF. The DNA for the CDR3 is TGCGCCAGCAGCTTGGATCCACCGGGACAGGGGTCGTCTGAGCAGTTCTTC.

This chain joins TRBV19 and TRBJ2-6, with a possible D match to TRBD2 (5 bases). From germline, CDR1 is LNHDA and CDR2 SQIVND (reference sequence). V dropped 5 bases and J dropped 4 bases, with 15 bases sitting between them. This CDR3 contains 16 residues. This CDR3 reads CASSPYEGTGANVLTF. CDR3 bases: TGTGCCAGTAGTCCCTACGAGGGTACAGGGGCCAACGTCCTGACTTTC.

As regards this clonotype: One junction end does not reproduce the germline sequence, and a read error may be involved. The CDR3 loop reads CASSTFTGGYDSPLNF. The CDR3 DNA is TGTGCCAGCAGTACGTTCACAGGGGGATATGATTCACCCCTAAACTTT. V and J are TRBV6-1 and TRBJ1-6; 8 bases line up with TRBD1. Germline V gene sequence: CDR1 MNHNS, CDR2 SASEGT. The CDR3 runs to 16 residues.

The rearrangement uses TRBV20-1 and TRBJ2-5; D call uncertain. From germline, CDR1 is DFQATT and CDR2 SNEGSKA (reference sequence). The ends were cut back, 0 bases at V and 2 bases at J, with 13 bases in the middle. This CDR3 is built from 15 residues. DNA of the CDR3: TGCAGTGCTAGAGATCTTGGACGTGGACAAGAGACCCAGTACTTC. Protein: CSARDLGRGQETQYF.

This clonotype rates as medium-sized. The rearrangement uses TRBV6-2 or TRBV6-3 and TRBJ2-7; D ambiguous. The CDR3 is made up of 12 amino acids. V gave up 1 base and J gave up 2 bases, with 3 bases separating them. CDR1 MNHEY and CDR2 SVGEGT come from the germline V gene. DNA of the CDR3: TGTGCCAGCAGTTACTTGGCCTACGAGCAGTACTTC. Its protein product is CASSYLAYEQYF.